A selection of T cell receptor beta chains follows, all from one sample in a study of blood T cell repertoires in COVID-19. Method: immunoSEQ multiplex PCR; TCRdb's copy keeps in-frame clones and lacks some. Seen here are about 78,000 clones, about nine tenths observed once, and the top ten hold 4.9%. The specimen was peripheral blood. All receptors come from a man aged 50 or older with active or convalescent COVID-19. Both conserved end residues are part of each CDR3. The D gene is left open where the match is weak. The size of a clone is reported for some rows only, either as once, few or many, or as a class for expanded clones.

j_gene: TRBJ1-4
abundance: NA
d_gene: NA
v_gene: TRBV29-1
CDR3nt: TGCAGCGTTGAGTCGACAGAATTTAATGAAAAACTGTTTTTT
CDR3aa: CSVESTEFNEKLFF

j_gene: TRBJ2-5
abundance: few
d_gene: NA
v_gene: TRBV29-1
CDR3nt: TGCAGCGCACAACAAGAGACCCAGTACTTC
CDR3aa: CSAQQETQYF

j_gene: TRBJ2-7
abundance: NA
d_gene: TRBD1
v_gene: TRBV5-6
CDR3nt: TGTGCCAGCAGCCGCCGGAGGACAGGAGTATACGAGCAGTACTTC
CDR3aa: CASSRRRTGVYEQYF

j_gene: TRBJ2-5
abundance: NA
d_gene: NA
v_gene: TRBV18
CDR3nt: TGTGCCAGCTCACCACAAGAGGAGACCCAGTACTTC
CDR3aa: CASSPQEETQYF

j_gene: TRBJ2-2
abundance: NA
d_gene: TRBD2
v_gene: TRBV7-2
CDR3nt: TGTGCCAGCAGCAAATTAGCGGGGGGAACGAACACCGGGGAGCTGTTTTTT
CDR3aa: CASSKLAGGTNTGELFF

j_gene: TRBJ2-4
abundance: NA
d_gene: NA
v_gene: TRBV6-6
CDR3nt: TGTGCCAGCAGTTACTCGAGACAGGTGGAAAACATTCAGTACTTC
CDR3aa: CASSYSRQVENIQYF

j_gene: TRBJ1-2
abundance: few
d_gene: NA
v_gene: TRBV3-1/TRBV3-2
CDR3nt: TGTGCCAGCAGGCGGGCGGCTACGACCTATGGCTACACCTTC
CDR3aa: CASRRAATTYGYTF

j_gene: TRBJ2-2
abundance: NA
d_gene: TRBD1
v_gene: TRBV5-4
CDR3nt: TGTGCCAGCAGTCTGACCGGGACAGGGAACACCGGGGAGCTGTTTTTT
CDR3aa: CASSLTGTGNTGELFF

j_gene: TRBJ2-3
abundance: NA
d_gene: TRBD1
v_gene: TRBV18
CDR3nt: TGTGCCAGCTCACACGGGACAGGGAAACTCACAGATACGCAGTATTTT
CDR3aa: CASSHGTGKLTDTQYF

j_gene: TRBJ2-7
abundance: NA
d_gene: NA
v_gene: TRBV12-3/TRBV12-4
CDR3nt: TGTGCCAGCAGTTTATGGGGGGACGAGCAGTACTTC
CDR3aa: CASSLWGDEQYF

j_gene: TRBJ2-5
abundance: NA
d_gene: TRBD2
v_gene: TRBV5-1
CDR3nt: TGCGCCAGCAGCTTTGGGACTAGCGGGGGCCCCCTTCAAGAGACCCAGTACTTC
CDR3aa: CASSFGTSGGPLQETQYF

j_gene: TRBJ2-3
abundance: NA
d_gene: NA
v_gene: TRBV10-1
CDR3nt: TGCGCCAGCAGTGAGCAGGGCAGGGGTCAGTATTTT
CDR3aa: CASSEQGRGQYF

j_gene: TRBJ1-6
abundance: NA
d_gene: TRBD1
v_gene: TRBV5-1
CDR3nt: TGCGCCAGCAGCGACAGGGGAGATAATTCACCCCTCCACTTT
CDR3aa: CASSDRGDNSPLHF

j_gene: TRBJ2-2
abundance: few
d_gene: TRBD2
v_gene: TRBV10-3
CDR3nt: TGTGCCATCAGTGGAAAAACTAGCGGATACACCGGGGAGCTGTTTTTT
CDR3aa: CAISGKTSGYTGELFF

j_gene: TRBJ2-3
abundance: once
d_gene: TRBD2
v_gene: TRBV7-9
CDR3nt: TGTGCCAGCAGCTCAATCCCAGCGGGGTCTGAGGCAGATACGCAGTATTTT
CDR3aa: CASSSIPAGSEADTQYF

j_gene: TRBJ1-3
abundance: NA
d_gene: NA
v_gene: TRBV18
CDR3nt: TGTGCCAGCTCACCACCCGGACAGACCTCTGGAAACACCATATATTTT
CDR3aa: CASSPPGQTSGNTIYF

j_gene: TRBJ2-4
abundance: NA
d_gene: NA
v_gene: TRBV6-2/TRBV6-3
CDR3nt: TGTGCCAGCAGTTACCATCGGGACAAGTTGAGAGCCAAAAACATTCAGTACTTC
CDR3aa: CASSYHRDKLRAKNIQYF

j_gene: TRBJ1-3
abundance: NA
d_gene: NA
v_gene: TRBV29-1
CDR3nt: TGCAGCGTTGAGAAGACAGCAGGAAACACCATATATTTT
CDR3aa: CSVEKTAGNTIYF

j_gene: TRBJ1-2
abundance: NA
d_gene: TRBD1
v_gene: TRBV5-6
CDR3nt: TGTGCCAGCAGCACCTTGGACAGGGGGAACTATGGCTACACCTTC
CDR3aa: CASSTLDRGNYGYTF

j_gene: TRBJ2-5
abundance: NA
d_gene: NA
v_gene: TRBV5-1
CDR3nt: TGCGCCAGCAGCTTCACCCAGCAAGAGACCCAGTACTTC
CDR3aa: CASSFTQQETQYF

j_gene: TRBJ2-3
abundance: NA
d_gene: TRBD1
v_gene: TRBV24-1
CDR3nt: TGTGCCACCAGTGATTTGGGGACAGACGGCACAGATACGCAGTATTTT
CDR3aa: CATSDLGTDGTDTQYF

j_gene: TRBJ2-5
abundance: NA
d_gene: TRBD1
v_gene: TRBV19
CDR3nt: TGTGCCAGTGCGACCACAGGGGCTCAAATGGAGACCCAGTACTTC
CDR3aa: CASATTGAQMETQYF

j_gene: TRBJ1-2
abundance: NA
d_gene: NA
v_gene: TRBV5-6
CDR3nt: TGTGCCAGCAGCCCGGGGACAACTTTCTATGGCTACACCTTC
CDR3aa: CASSPGTTFYGYTF

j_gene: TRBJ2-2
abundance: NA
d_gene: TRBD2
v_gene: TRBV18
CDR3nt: TGTGCCAGCTCCCTCGGACTAGCGGGGGCAAACACCGGGGAGCTGTTTTTT
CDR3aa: CASSLGLAGANTGELFF

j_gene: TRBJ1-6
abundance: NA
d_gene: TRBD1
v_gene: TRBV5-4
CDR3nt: TGTGCCAGCAGCTTACGGACAGGGCAGAATTCACCCCTCCACTTT
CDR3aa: CASSLRTGQNSPLHF

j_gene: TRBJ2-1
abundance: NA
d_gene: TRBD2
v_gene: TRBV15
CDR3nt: TGTGCCACCAGCAGAGATTCGGGACTAGCGGGACACAATGAGCAGTTCTTC
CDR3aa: CATSRDSGLAGHNEQFF

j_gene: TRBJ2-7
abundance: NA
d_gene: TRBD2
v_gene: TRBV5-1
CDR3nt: TGCGCCAGCAAGGTAGCGGGGGTGAACTACGAGCAGTACTTC
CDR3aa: CASKVAGVNYEQYF

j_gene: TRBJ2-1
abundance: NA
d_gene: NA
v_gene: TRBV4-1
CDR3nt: TGCGCCAGCAGCCAAGTCTCTGGCAGGTCTACCAATGAGCAGTTCTTC
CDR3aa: CASSQVSGRSTNEQFF

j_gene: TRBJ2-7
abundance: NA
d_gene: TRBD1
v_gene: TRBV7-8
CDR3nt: TGTGCCAGCAGCTCACCCGGGACAGGGTACGAGCAGTACTTC
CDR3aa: CASSSPGTGYEQYF

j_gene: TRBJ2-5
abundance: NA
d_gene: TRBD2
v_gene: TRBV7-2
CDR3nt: TGTGCCAGCAGCTTAACGTTCTTAGGCGGGGGGCCAGGGGAGACCCAGTACTTC
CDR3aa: CASSLTFLGGGPGETQYF

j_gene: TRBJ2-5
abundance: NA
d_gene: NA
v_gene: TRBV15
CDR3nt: TGTGCCACCAGCAGAGATTCCGGCAGGGAGACCCAGTACTTC
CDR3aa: CATSRDSGRETQYF

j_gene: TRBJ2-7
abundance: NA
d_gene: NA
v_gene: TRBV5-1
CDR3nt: TGCGCCAGCAGCTTGGAGGAGGGGAGTCAGTACGAGCAGTACTTC
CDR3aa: CASSLEEGSQYEQYF

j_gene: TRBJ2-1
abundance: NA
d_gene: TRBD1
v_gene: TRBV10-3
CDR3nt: TGTGCCATCAGTTTAACAGGGGGCAATGAGCAGTTCTTC
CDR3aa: CAISLTGGNEQFF

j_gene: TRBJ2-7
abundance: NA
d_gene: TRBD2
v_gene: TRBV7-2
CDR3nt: TGTGCCAGCAGCTTGACTAGCGGAAACTACGAGCAGTACTTC
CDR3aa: CASSLTSGNYEQYF

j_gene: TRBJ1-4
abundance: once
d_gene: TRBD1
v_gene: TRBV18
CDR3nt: TGTGCCAGCTCTCACGCAGGGGGATCAACTAATGAAAAACTGTTTTTT
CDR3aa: CASSHAGGSTNEKLFF

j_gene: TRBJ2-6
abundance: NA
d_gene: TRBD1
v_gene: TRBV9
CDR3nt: TGTGCCAGCAGCCCCCGGGACAGTCTCTCTGGGGCCAACGTCCTGACTTTC
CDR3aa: CASSPRDSLSGANVLTF

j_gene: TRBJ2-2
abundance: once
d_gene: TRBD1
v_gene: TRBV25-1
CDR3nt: TGTGCCAGCAGTGGGGCCCCGGGACAGGGAAACACCGGGGAGCTGTTTTTT
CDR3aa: CASSGAPGQGNTGELFF

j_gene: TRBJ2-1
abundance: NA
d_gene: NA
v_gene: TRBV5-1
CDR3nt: TGCGCCAGCAGCTTGGAGGGACATACCTACAATGAGCAGTTCTTC
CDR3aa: CASSLEGHTYNEQFF

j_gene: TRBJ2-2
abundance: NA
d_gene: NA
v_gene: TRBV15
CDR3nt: TGTGCCACCAGCAGAGTTCCGACTAGTGACACCGGGGAGCTGTTTTTT
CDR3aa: CATSRVPTSDTGELFF

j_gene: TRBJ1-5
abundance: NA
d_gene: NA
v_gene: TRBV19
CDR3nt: TGTGCCAGTAGAGACCTCTCGGGAAATCAGCCCCAGCATTTT
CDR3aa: CASRDLSGNQPQHF

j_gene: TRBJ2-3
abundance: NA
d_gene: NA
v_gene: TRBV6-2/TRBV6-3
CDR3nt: TGTGCCAGCAGTTACTCGAAGGAGAGCACAGATACGCAGTATTTT
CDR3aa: CASSYSKESTDTQYF

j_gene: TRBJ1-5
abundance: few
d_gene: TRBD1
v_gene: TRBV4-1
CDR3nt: TGCGCCAGCAGCCAACCGGGACAGGGAAAGACTCAGCCCCAGCATTTT
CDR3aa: CASSQPGQGKTQPQHF

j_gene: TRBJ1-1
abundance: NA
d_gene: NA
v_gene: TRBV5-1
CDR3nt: TGCGCCAGCAGAATGGATCAGGGGTGGAACACTGAAGCTTTCTTT
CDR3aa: CASRMDQGWNTEAFF

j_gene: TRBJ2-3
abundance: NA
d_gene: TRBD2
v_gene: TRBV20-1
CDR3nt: TGCAGTGCCAGTTCGACTAGCGGGGGGGCTTCGCAGTATTTT
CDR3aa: CSASSTSGGASQYF

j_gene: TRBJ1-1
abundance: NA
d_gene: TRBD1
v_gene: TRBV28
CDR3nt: TGTGCCAGCAGACTTACAGGGGGCACTGAAGCTTTCTTT
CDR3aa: CASRLTGGTEAFF

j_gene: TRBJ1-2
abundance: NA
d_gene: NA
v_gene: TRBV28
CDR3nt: TGTGCCAGCGAGGGAGGGACTAGAGGCTACACCTTC
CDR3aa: CASEGGTRGYTF

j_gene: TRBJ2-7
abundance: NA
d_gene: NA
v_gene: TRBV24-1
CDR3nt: TGTGCCACCAGTGAGGGGGGGGCCAGTAGCTCCTACGAGCAGTACTTC
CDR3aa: CATSEGGASSSYEQYF